These 12 T cell receptor beta chains came from one sample sequenced in a study of blood T cells in healthy people across ages. Using a J-beta primer mix together with a sample-barcoded 5' primer, a second PCR was run for roughly 6 to 12 cycles. TCRdb processed the 5' RACE reads anew with MiXCR; each CDR3 protein has one entry. The sample consists of about 580,000 distinct CDR3 sequences, around half of them appearing once. Sequencing used blood. These receptors came from a man older than 75 in good health.

The V gene is TRBV20-1, the J gene TRBJ2-1; D gene unclear. Germline CDR1 reads DFQATT; CDR2 reads SNEGSKA (reference sequence). V lost 3 bases and J 0 bases, leaving 9 bases between the germline ends. The CDR3 length is 14 residues. In nucleotides, the CDR3 is TGCAGTGCTAGCAGTGGTAGCTCCTACAATGAGCAGTTCTTC. Its translation: CSASSGSSYNEQFF.

This sequence joins TRBV29-1 and TRBJ2-4; 11 positions agree with TRBD2. The J segment lost 1 base and the V segment lost 4 bases, leaving 6 bases of the junction unmatched. CDR1 and CDR2 from the germline V gene are SQVTM and ANQGSEA. This CDR3 comprises 16 residues. The CDR3 loop is CSVGVAGGQAKNIQYF. The DNA of the CDR3 is TGCAGCGTTGGAGTAGCGGGGGGGCAGGCCAAAAACATTCAGTACTTC.

In this sample, this clonotype turned up a few times. This clone may be a read error of a much larger clone one base away. The CDR3 DNA sequence: TGTGCCAGCAGAGCCTCCGGACGTGAGGACGGCTACACCTTC. This codes for CASRASGREDGYTF. V usage is TRBV6-6 and J usage is TRBJ1-2; D is ambiguous. The CDR3 extends over 14 amino acids. Trimming shortened V by 6 bases and J by 8 bases, and 19 bases separated the two germline ends. Germline CDR1 MNHNY, CDR2 SVGAGI (reference sequence).

On this clonotype: It may be a read error: a sequence one base away is much more abundant. The chain is built from TRBV29-1 and TRBJ2-7; D may be TRBD2 (6 bases). The germline V and J ends were trimmed by 4 bases and 7 bases, with 14 bases remaining between them. The germline V gene encodes CDR1 SQVTM and CDR2 ANQGSEA. The CDR3 is 12 residues long. CDR3 loop: CSVAPGLGEQYF. The CDR3 DNA sequence: TGCAGCGTTGCGCCGGGACTGGGTGAGCAGTACTTC.

In this sample, this clonotype turned up a few times. In DNA, the CDR3 is TGTGCCAGCAGCTTAACGGAAGGAAGCGAGCAGTACTTC. Translated: CASSLTEGSEQYF. This sequence joins TRBV13 and TRBJ2-7; no clear D. The CDR3 contains 13 residues. Germline loops: CDR1 PRHDT, CDR2 FYEKMQ (reference sequence). The V gene lost 2 bases and the J gene lost 6 bases, with 11 bases spanning the gap.

This chain links TRBV7-3 with TRBJ1-1, with D uncertain. Germline V CDR1 and CDR2: SGHTA, FQGTGA. This CDR3 contains 14 residues. Trimming stripped 5 bases from V and 1 base from J, with 11 bases between. In DNA form, the CDR3 reads TGTGCCAGCAGCCCTGAGGCGGGGAACACTGAAGCTTTCTTT. It codes for CASSPEAGNTEAFF.

Only a few counts were recorded for this clonotype. This sequence joins TRBV6-5 and TRBJ2-2; D not certain. The CDR3 is 13 amino acids. CDR1 is MNHEY and CDR2 is SVGAGI in the germline V gene. V lost 5 bases, J lost 3 bases, and 7 bases lay in between. The CDR3 spells CASSDTYTGELFF. CDR3 nucleotide sequence: TGTGCCAGCAGTGACACCTACACCGGGGAGCTGTTTTTT.

This chain joins TRBV4-1 and TRBJ1-2, with D perhaps matching TRBD1 (5 bases). CDR1 and CDR2 from the germline V gene are MGHRA and YSYEKL. The CDR3 contains 16 residues. The ends were cut back, 1 base at V and 6 bases at J, with 18 bases in the middle. CDR3 coding DNA: TGCGCCAGCAGCCAAGTCGGCCGGGGCCTGCGTGATGGCTACACCTTC. Protein: CASSQVGRGLRDGYTF.

The chain combines TRBV20-1 with TRBJ2-1; 7 nucleotides agree with TRBD2. The germline gives CDR1 DFQATT, CDR2 SNEGSKA (reference sequence). There are 14 residues in the CDR3. Germline trimming cut 7 bases from V and 3 bases from J; bases unmatched to any gene: 9. As DNA, the CDR3 is TGCAGTGTTAGCCCCGGGAGGAACTACAATGAGCAGTTCTTC. This gives the protein CSVSPGRNYNEQFF.

This clonotype was counted between two and nine times. This may arise from a read error, as a much more abundant clone is one base away. The chain is built from TRBV6-6 and TRBJ2-7; D is unclear. The V and J ends lost 7 bases and 7 bases respectively, with 20 bases between them. CDR1 and CDR2 (germline): MNHNY, SVGAGI (reference sequence). The CDR3 extends over 14 amino acids. The DNA of the CDR3 is TGTGCCAGCAACACAGCGCCCGGTATTAATGAGCAGTACTTC. Encoded protein: CASNTAPGINEQYF.

The count of this clonotype is one. The chain joins TRBV28 to TRBJ2-7, with 8 bases that match TRBD1. CDR1 is MDHEN, CDR2 SYDVKM, per germline. CDR3 length: 16 residues. V was clipped by 6 bases and J by 0 bases; unmatched bases: 10. CDR3 in DNA: TGTGCCAGCAGCCAGTTAGGGACAGGACCCTCCTACGAGCAGTACTTC. It specifies CASSQLGTGPSYEQYF.

This clonotype was detected only a few times. This rearrangement joins TRBV7-2 to TRBJ2-1, with D uncertain. The CDR3 runs to 16 residues. Trimming removed 2 bases at V and 8 bases at J, with 19 bases between. Germline V lookup: CDR1 SGHTA, CDR2 FQGNSA. The CDR3 DNA reads as TGTGCCAGCAGCTTATTGGCTCTCGGACGATCTGATGAGCAGTTCTTC. This codes for CASSLLALGRSDEQFF.